This T cell receptor beta chain was sequenced for a study of blood T cells in healthy people across ages. A second roughly 7 to 12 cycle PCR used barcoded and J-beta primers. All cDNA molecules were each tagged by a template-switch adaptor with 12 random nucleotides. MiXCR was run by TCRdb on the 5' RACE reads, yielding one entry per CDR3 protein. There are about 630,000 distinct CDR3 sequences in the sample; around 21% occur only once, and 3.5% to 4% lies in the top ten. In the case of this clonotype: What it recognizes is unknown.

Whole-study findings and limits: With age, beta diversity per million T cells declined roughly linearly, significantly by approximately 41.

Samples each yielded at least 5 micrograms of total RNA. The material sequenced was blood. The sequence was obtained from a man aged 70-80 years in good health.

The CDR3 DNA is TGTGCCAGCAGTTCGCCGAATAATGGGAACGAGCAGTACTTC. Its translation: CASSSPNNGNEQYF. The chain uses TRBV12-3 or TRBV12-4 and TRBJ2-7; D uncertain. V lost 4 bases, J lost 5 bases, and 15 bases lay in between. This CDR3 is 14 amino acids long.